The present entry profiles one T cell receptor (beta chain) with its context. This clone was recorded only once. Its antigen target is currently unknown. The sample holds no much larger clone one base away, and base qualities are not on file. The CDR3 runs 17 amino acids, cysteine and phenylalanine included. Kept here is only the CDR3 DNA, which spans 51 bases and is read in frame from base 1. Trimming costs V 2 bases and J 0 bases, and their ends lie 15 bases apart. The germline V gene gives CDR1 as SGHRS and CDR2 as YFSETQ. TCR CDR3 regions were amplified from genomic DNA by multiplex PCR using the deep immunoSEQ assay. Extracted genomic DNA from each cell subset was spread evenly across all wells of several immunoSEQ 96-well plates, with each plate serving as a replicate. Each replicate PCR for sorted subsets received roughly 0.2 ug genomic DNA, equal to some 32,000 T cell genomes. Purified libraries were measured with a Qubit 3.0 fluorometer, size-checked on a Bioanalyzer 2100, and measured again with the KAPA Library Quantification kit. Every immunoSEQ 96-well plate was sequenced on a dedicated single-read 150-cycle Illumina NextSeq 550 flow cell. On the study's bioinformatics: The immunoSEQ output contained only junctional sequences without quality scores, so filtering could not match that applied to full-length reads. To assign V/J genes and CDR3, sequences were annotated against IMGT germline references using PyIR, a Python wrapper for IgBLAST v1.9. Any read was removed if the V/J assignment was weak (E-value above 1e-6), the CDR3 was missing, or the read contained stop codons, out-of-frame junctions, or ambiguous translated residues. A V3J clonotype was defined by an identical inferred V gene, J gene, and CDR3 amino acid sequence. Percentage overlap between repertoires was calculated by dividing the number of shared unique clonotypes by the size of the smaller repertoire. Three approaches were used to assess repertoire richness: RTK rarefaction, the Chao1 estimator, and Recon v2.1 estimates of unobserved clonotypes. For all TCRbeta clonotypes obtained by the gDNA method from a few donors, generation probabilities were computed with OLGA. Imported from immuneACCESS, the table was reduced by TCRdb to in-frame sequences with V and J called. These copies leave out some clones; in studies compared against another copy, an unresolved V gene accounts for under half, and the cause of the remainder is not known. V, J and clone size derive from that table, while D and trimming were established from the DNA sequence. This sample comprises about 2.3 million clones, approximately 95% of them detected only once. The ten largest clonotypes hold 0.35% to 0.45% of the sample.

Donors were healthy HIV-negative adults with no recently reported acute infections or vaccinations. Every donor was a Caucasian adult living in Nashville, Tennessee, USA. Magnetic negative selection was used to enrich CD4+ T cells, after which naive cells were positively selected on CD45RA and the negative fraction became the memory subset. After blood collection by leukapheresis, PBMCs were isolated using Ficoll-Histopaque density gradient centrifugation and then cryopreserved in the vapor phase of liquid nitrogen. Purity and quantity of every magnetically sorted T cell population were checked by analytical flow cytometry. Genomic DNA was isolated from each sorted fraction and quantified by UV absorbance on a Nanodrop 2000c. This specimen belongs to a study of shared clonotypes between healthy human individuals (dated by TCRdb to the early 2020s). Regarding the research as a whole: A couple of women and a few men aged 18 to 49 years were included in the cohort. For each donor, CD4 naive and CD4 memory were each run on three plates, CD8 naive on two plates, and CD8 memory on one plate. To estimate repertoire size and how much clonotypes are shared between individuals, the study performed deep sequencing of blood TCR repertoires from a few healthy adults. Libraries were prepared and TCR repertoires were sequenced by different laboratories using diverse techniques, in order to increase sequencing depth and limit assay-specific biases. Between about 0.85 and 8.9 billion PBMCs per donor were obtained by leukapheresis. Study-wide conclusions, independent of this receptor: Compared with non-shared clonotypes, the clonotypes found in all four sorted-subset donors had higher generation probabilities. Naive subsets generally had larger estimated clonotype richness than memory subsets did. The small number of donors limited the genetic and exposure-history diversity represented. Rarefaction of sorted-subset datasets indicated incomplete sequencing despite the large sequencing depth. Sharing across four donors was observed for around 5% of naive CD4, over 3% of naive CD8, about 2.3% of memory CD4, and roughly 0.4% of memory CD8 clonotypes. Only blood was sampled, and tissue TCR repertoires likely differ from those in blood. Based on pairwise subsampling, the degree of clonotype sharing among donors was expected to be affected by sequencing depth.

The sequenced sample consisted of naive CD4+ T cells from PBMCs. The intended sense of this specimen's cell subset or site label: CD45RA+ positively selected. The receptor's source is a man aged 18 to 29 in good health. Some clones in this sample may be carry-over from other donors' samples. The chain links TRBV5-1 with TRBJ1-5; the D gene is not confidently resolved. The DNA sequence reads TGCGCCAGCAGCTTATGGTTCAGGCATGATAGCAATCAGCCCCAGCATTTT. Its translation reads: CASSLWFRHDSNQPQHF.